This T cell receptor beta chain was identified during a study of blood T cell repertoires in COVID-19. Study-level information: Sites in the United States, Italy and Spain provided acute and convalescent COVID-19 samples. The cDNA or gDNA used as material had been derived from T cells, B-cell-depleted T cells, or PBMCs.

V was pared by 5 bases and J by 7 bases, with 8 bases of the junction left unmatched. The length of the CDR3 is 15 residues. The germline gives CDR1 SGHVS, CDR2 FNYEAQ. In the original analysis: Counts of nucleated cells, estimated from reference gene primer amplification, were obtained. Here immunoSEQ multiplex PCR was the method, and the copy in TCRdb shows in-frame clones only, minus some. The V and J calls and clone size are taken from that table; D and trimming were inferred from the DNA. The sample consists of 25,000 to 40,000 clones, about 90% of them appearing once. Sample: peripheral blood. This receptor was taken from a man aged 70 or older with active or convalescent COVID-19. This chain connects TRBV7-6 to TRBJ1-4; 9 bases are a match to TRBD1. For the CDR3, the DNA is TGTGCCAGCAGCCAAGGGGGACAGGGAGGTGAAAAACTGTTTTTT. Its protein product is CASSQGGQGGEKLFF. Supplemented by reference TRBV7-6 and TRBJ1-4, the full variable domain reads GAGVSQSPRYKVTKRGQDVALRCDPISGHVSLYWYRQALGQGPEFLTYFNYEAQQDKSGLPNDRFSAERPEGSISTLTIQRTEQRDSAMYRCASSQGGQGGEKLFFGSGTQLSVL.